Described below is a single TCR beta chain sequence and its context. Germline assignment: CDR1 SEHNR and CDR2 FQNEAQ (reference sequence). The length of the CDR3 is 14 residues. J was trimmed by 7 bases and V by 5 bases; bases with no gene match: 10. This specimen belongs to a study of T cell clonotyping in hematopoietic cell transplantation. Study-level background: Cytoreduction preceded collection of pretransplant recipient samples.

The protocol was immunoSEQ multiplex PCR, while the TCRdb copy is restricted to in-frame clones and leaves out a portion. The table has fewer than 50,000 clones, approximately 90% seen once; the top ten hold under 7%. The time point here: recipient sample about 28 days before transplant, after cytoreduction. The sequenced sample was peripheral blood mononuclear cells, obtained before stem cell transplant. The sequence was collected from a man aged 55 to 70 with biphenotypic leukemia. Some clones in this sample may be carry-over from other donors' samples. V and J are TRBV7-9 and TRBJ1-2; 7 nucleotides align to TRBD1. This CDR3 reads CASSDIRTGGGYTF. Here the CDR3 DNA reads TGTGCCAGCAGCGATATCCGGACAGGCGGTGGCTACACCTTC.